This TCR beta chain was observed in a study of blood T cell repertoires in COVID-19. Overall study context: The United States, Italy and Spain provided the acute and convalescent COVID-19 samples.

Repertoires were generated with immunoSEQ multiplex PCR, while TCRdb's copy carries only in-frame clones and drops some. The sample yields some 89,000 clones, roughly 78% seen once. The CDR3 has 14 residues. J gave up 0 bases and V 9 bases, and 9 bases lay outside the gene matches. CDR1 SGDLS and CDR2 YYNGEE come from the germline V gene. The material sequenced was peripheral blood. The chain is built from TRBV9 and TRBJ2-7; 7 nucleotides match TRBD2. This receptor was identified in a woman older than 75 with acute or convalescent COVID-19. Written as DNA, the CDR3 is TGTGCCATTCGGGACTACCATAGCTCCTACGAGCAGTACTTC. It specifies CAIRDYHSSYEQYF. Full variable domain (missing parts from reference TRBV9 and TRBJ2-7): DSGVTQTPKHLITATGQRVTLRCSPRSGDLSVYWYQQSLDQGLQFLIQYYNGEERAKGNILERFSAQQFPDLHSELNLSSLELGDSALYFCAIRDYHSSYEQYFGPGTRLTVT.